One and the same sample provided the 24 T cell receptor beta chains below, sequenced in a study of neoadjuvant anti-PD-1 for oral cavity cancer. Documented time point: after neoadjuvant nivolumab, at surgical resection. Assay used: immunoSEQ multiplex PCR; TCRdb lists only in-frame clones, some missing. The sample carries about 12,000 clones, 65% to 75% recorded once. This specimen was PBMCs, taken after nivolumab (anti-PD-1) treatment. The receptors shown here come from a person between 35 and 79 years old with oral cavity squamous cell carcinoma.

The rearrangement uses TRBV13 and TRBJ2-5, with 8 positions matching TRBD1. The germline CDR1 and CDR2 sequences are PRHDT and FYEKMQ (reference sequence). CDR3 length: 17 residues. The trim removed 3 bases at V and 4 bases at J, leaving 13 bases unmatched. CDR3 region: CASSLVSSWDRRETQYF. CDR3 DNA sequence: TGTGCCAGCAGCTTGGTGTCCTCCTGGGACAGGAGAGAGACCCAGTACTTC.

This chain joins TRBV5-1 and TRBJ2-7; 7 nucleotides agree with TRBD2. Losses at the gene ends were 3 bases for V and 2 bases for J; bases not matched to a gene: 11. CDR1 SGHRS and CDR2 YFSETQ come from the germline V gene. The CDR3 runs to 16 residues. Here the CDR3 DNA reads TGCGCCAGCAGCTCCTCTAGCGGATCTGGTACCTACGAGCAGTACTTC. This gives the protein CASSSSSGSGTYEQYF.

The gene calls are TRBV7-8 and TRBJ2-1; no clear D. The CDR3 is 13 amino acids. V lost 5 bases, J lost 8 bases, and 13 bases lay in between. CDR1 and CDR2 (germline): SGHVS, FQNEAQ. The CDR3 DNA follows: TGTGCCAGCAGCCAAGGGTCAAGTGATGAGCAGTTCTTC. The encoded protein is CASSQGSSDEQFF.

The chain carries TRBV29-1 and TRBJ2-1; 7 bases fit TRBD1. The germline CDR1 and CDR2 sequences are SQVTM and ANQGSEA. Trimming took 7 bases from V and 8 from J; bases not matched to a gene: 17. CDR3 length: 15 amino acids. The CDR3 loop reads CSAVPTGRDWDEQFF. Written as DNA, the CDR3 is TGCAGCGCCGTCCCGACAGGGCGAGATTGGGATGAGCAGTTCTTC.

The chain uses TRBV20-1 and TRBJ2-3; D is uncertain. V was clipped by 2 bases and J by 5 bases, with 5 bases between them. CDR1 is DFQATT and CDR2 is SNEGSKA in the germline V gene (reference sequence). The CDR3 has 11 residues. CDR3 residues: CSARMVDTQYF. The CDR3 DNA reads TGCAGTGCTAGAATGGTAGATACGCAGTATTTT.

This clone was counted a few times. The rearrangement uses TRBV29-1 and TRBJ1-2; TRBD1 matches 9 bases. CDR3 length: 14 residues. Germline values: CDR1 SQVTM, CDR2 ANQGSEA. The ends lost 3 bases at V and 4 bases at J; junction bases unmatched: 6. CDR3 sequence (DNA): TGCAGCGTTGATGGGGACAGGGAAACCTATGGCTACACCTTC. Translating gives CSVDGDRETYGYTF.

The chain couples TRBV30 to TRBJ2-7; the D gene could be TRBD1 or TRBD2 (6 bases each). Trimming took off 3 bases at V and 6 bases at J, with 18 bases between the two ends. Germline loops: CDR1 GTSNPN, CDR2 SVGIG (reference sequence). This CDR3 is 14 amino acids long. DNA for the CDR3: TGTGCCTGGAGCGTCCGAGGGGGGTCACGCGAGCAGTACTTC. Protein sequence: CAWSVRGGSREQYF.

The chain couples TRBV4-1 to TRBJ1-4; tentative D call: TRBD1 (5 bases). V lost 5 bases to trimming and J lost 7 bases, with 17 bases between them. This CDR3 spans 15 amino acids. Looked up from germline, CDR1 is MGHRA and CDR2 is YSYEKL. In DNA, the CDR3 is TGCGCCAGCAGCGTAACCGGGACGTCTGGTGAAAAACTGTTTTTT. The encoded protein is CASSVTGTSGEKLFF.

Only a few counts were recorded for this clone. The gene calls are TRBV7-2 and TRBJ1-2; D possibly corresponds to TRBD1 (6 bases). The CDR3 sequence is 15 residues long. Germline CDR1 is SGHTA and CDR2 is FQGNSA. Trimming shortened V by 5 bases and J by 5 bases, and 18 bases separated the two germline ends. CDR3 sequence reads: CASSPLRGTIYGYTF. The CDR3 DNA follows: TGTGCCAGCAGCCCCCTGCGAGGGACAATTTATGGCTACACCTTC.

This chain uses TRBV7-8 with TRBJ1-4; D gene ambiguous. The V gene lost 5 bases and the J gene lost 0 bases, with 4 bases spanning the gap. This CDR3 comprises 13 residues. The germline V gene has CDR1 SGHVS and CDR2 FQNEAQ. The CDR3 region is CASSVSTNEKLFF. In DNA form, the CDR3 reads TGTGCCAGCAGCGTGTCAACTAATGAAAAACTGTTTTTT.

The gene calls are TRBV7-8 and TRBJ1-2; no definite D call. Germline CDR1 is SGHVS and CDR2 is FQNEAQ. Trimming pared 4 bases from V and 0 bases from J, leaving 12 bases between. The CDR3 totals 15 residues. CDR3 nucleotide sequence: TGTGCCAGCAGCTCTCCGGCCGGGGCTAACTATGGCTACACCTTC. Translation gives CASSSPAGANYGYTF.

The chain employs TRBV5-5 and TRBJ2-2, with 7 bases fitting TRBD2. Germline CDR1 reads SGHKS; CDR2 reads YYEKEE (reference sequence). The CDR3 loop spans 16 amino acids. V trimming: 3 bases; J trimming: 0 bases; junction bases outside the gene matches: 5. The CDR3 bases are TGTGCCAGCAGCTACACCGGGGGGACGAACACCGGGGAGCTGTTTTTT. Translating it yields CASSYTGGTNTGELFF.

This clone was recorded a few times. This sequence joins TRBV4-1 and TRBJ1-1, with D unresolved. V was clipped by 4 bases and J by 7 bases, with 13 bases between them. The CDR3 contains 13 residues. CDR1 MGHRA and CDR2 YSYEKL come from the germline V gene. CDR3 sequence reads: CASSLERTDEAFF. The CDR3 DNA reads TGCGCCAGCAGCCTCGAGCGAACGGATGAAGCTTTCTTT.

The rearrangement joins TRBV19 to TRBJ1-2; TRBD1 matches at 9 bases. Unmatched junction bases numbered 11, after V lost 5 bases and J lost 4 bases. This CDR3 contains 16 residues. Germline values: CDR1 LNHDA, CDR2 SQIVND (reference sequence). CDR3 residues: CASSFSRTGAAYGYTF. The DNA for the CDR3 is TGTGCCAGTAGTTTCTCCCGGACAGGGGCCGCCTATGGCTACACCTTC.

This rearrangement joins TRBV5-1 to TRBJ2-1; 9 nucleotides align to TRBD2. Losses at the gene ends were 3 bases for V and 2 bases for J; bases not matched to a gene: 6. Germline V gene data show CDR1 as SGHRS and CDR2 as YFSETQ. The CDR3 is made up of 16 amino acids. The DNA for the CDR3 is TGCGCCAGCAGCTCAGAAACTAGCGGGCCCTACAATGAGCAGTTCTTC. Translation gives CASSSETSGPYNEQFF.

The chain recombines TRBV5-4 with TRBJ1-1; D gene uncertain. Trimming took off 4 bases at V and 0 bases at J, with 13 bases between the two ends. Per germline, CDR1 SGHNT and CDR2 YYREEE (reference sequence). The CDR3 is made up of 15 amino acids. The CDR3 coding sequence is TGTGCCAGCAGCCCCGGACGGCAAGTGAACACTGAAGCTTTCTTT. Its protein is CASSPGRQVNTEAFF.

This clone was counted only a few times. This chain links TRBV4-1 with TRBJ2-7; D is perhaps TRBD1 (6 bases). This CDR3 is 14 amino acids long. Between the trimmed V and J ends, which lost 4 bases and 1 base, there was a span of 11 bases. Per germline, CDR1 MGHRA and CDR2 YSYEKL. CDR3 in amino acids: CASSPTGQSYEQYF. DNA of the CDR3: TGCGCCAGCAGCCCGACAGGACAGTCCTACGAGCAGTACTTC.

This clone was picked up a small number of times. The chain employs TRBV7-3 and TRBJ2-2, with D possibly being TRBD1 (6 bases). The length of the CDR3 is 13 residues. Trimming shortened V by 5 bases and J by 9 bases, and 13 bases separated the two germline ends. Germline-derived CDR1 and CDR2 are SGHTA and FQGTGA. Here the CDR3 DNA reads TGTGCCAGCAGCCCCGACAGGCTACGGGAGCTGTTTTTT. Translated: CASSPDRLRELFF.

V and J are TRBV7-2 and TRBJ1-4; 8 positions agree with TRBD1. Losses at the gene ends were 4 bases for V and 6 bases for J; bases not matched to a gene: 7. This CDR3 region has 15 residues. In germline, CDR1 is SGHTA, CDR2 FQGNSA. The DNA of the CDR3 is TGTGCCAGCAGCTGGGACAGGACAGGAGATGAAAAACTGTTTTTT. It encodes CASSWDRTGDEKLFF.

V gene TRBV15 combines with J gene TRBJ1-5; D remains ambiguous. V lost 3 bases and J lost 2, with 11 bases in between. The CDR3 sequence is 15 residues long. The germline V gene encodes CDR1 LNHNV and CDR2 YYDKDF (reference sequence). The CDR3 nucleotides read TGTGCCACCAGCAGGGGGATGGTCGGCAATCAGCCCCAGCATTTT. Translated: CATSRGMVGNQPQHF.

This rearrangement joins TRBV5-1 to TRBJ2-7, with D perhaps matching TRBD1 (6 bases). The ends were cut back, 4 bases at V and 12 bases at J, with 17 bases in the middle. This CDR3 region has 12 residues. CDR1 is SGHRS and CDR2 is YFSETQ in the germline V gene. The CDR3 protein is CASSPRTVPRYF. The DNA of the CDR3 is TGCGCCAGCAGCCCTCGGACAGTGCCCCGGTACTTC. Complete variable domain (other parts from reference TRBV5-1 and TRBJ2-7): KAGVTQTPRYLIKTRGQQVTLSCSPISGHRSVSWYQQTPGQGLQFLFEYFSETQRNKGNFPGRFSGRQFSNSRSEMNVSTLELGDSALYLCASSPRTVPRYFGPGTRLTVT.

CDR3 coding DNA: TGTGCCAGCAGCCGAAATCCCGGGACGGGGGGGTACGAGCAGTACTTC. Protein: CASSRNPGTGGYEQYF. The chain joins TRBV7-9 to TRBJ2-7; 8 bases line up with TRBD2. The germline V gene encodes CDR1 SEHNR and CDR2 FQNEAQ (reference sequence). The CDR3 has 16 amino acids. J gave up 4 bases and V 5 bases, and 13 bases lay outside the gene matches.

This clone has just a few counts. The V and J genes are TRBV1 and TRBJ1-2. TRBV1 is flagged as a pseudogene. This CDR3 is built from 20 residues. CDR3 protein: CTSRSFGLCERLRKTYGYTF. CDR3 sequence (DNA): TGCACCAGCAGGTCTTTTGGTTTGTGCGAAAGACTGCGAAAGACCTATGGCTACACCTTC.

The chain uses TRBV2 and TRBJ1-4; 8 nucleotides agree with TRBD1. The germline V gene encodes CDR1 SNHLY and CDR2 FYNNEI. J was trimmed by 7 bases and V by 2 bases; bases with no gene match: 6. This CDR3 spans 15 amino acids. This chain's CDR3 is CASSEIWTGSEKLFF. DNA of the CDR3: TGTGCCAGCAGTGAAATCTGGACAGGGAGTGAAAAACTGTTTTTT.